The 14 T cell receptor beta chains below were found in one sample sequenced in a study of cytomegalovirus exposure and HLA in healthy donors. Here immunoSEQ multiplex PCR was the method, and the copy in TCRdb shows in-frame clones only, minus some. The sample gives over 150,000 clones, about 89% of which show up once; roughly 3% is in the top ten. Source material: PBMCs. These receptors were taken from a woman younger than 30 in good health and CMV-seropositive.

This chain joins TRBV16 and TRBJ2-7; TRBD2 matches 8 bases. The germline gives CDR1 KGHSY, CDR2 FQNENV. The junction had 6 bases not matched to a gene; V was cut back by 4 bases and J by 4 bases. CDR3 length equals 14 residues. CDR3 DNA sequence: TGTGCCAGCAGCCCTTCCGGGGGGGAATACGAGCAGTACTTC. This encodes CASSPSGGEYEQYF.

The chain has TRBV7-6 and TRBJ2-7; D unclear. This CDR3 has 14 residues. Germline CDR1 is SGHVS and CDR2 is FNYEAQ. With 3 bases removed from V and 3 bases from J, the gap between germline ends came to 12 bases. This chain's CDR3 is CASSFSPGSYEQYF. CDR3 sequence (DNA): TGTGCCAGCAGCTTTTCCCCAGGTAGCTACGAGCAGTACTTC.

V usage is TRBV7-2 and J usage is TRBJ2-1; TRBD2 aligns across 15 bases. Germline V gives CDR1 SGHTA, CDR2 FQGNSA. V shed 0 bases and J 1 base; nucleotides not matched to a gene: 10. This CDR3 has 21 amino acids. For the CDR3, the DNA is TGTGCCAGCAGCTTAGCCACTGGACTAGCGGGAGGGCCGGGGTCCTACAATGAGCAGTTCTTC. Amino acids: CASSLATGLAGGPGSYNEQFF.

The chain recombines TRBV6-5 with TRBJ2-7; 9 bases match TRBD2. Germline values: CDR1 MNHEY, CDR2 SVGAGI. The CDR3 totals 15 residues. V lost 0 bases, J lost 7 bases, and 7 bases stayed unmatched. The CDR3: CASSYSVAGVREQYF. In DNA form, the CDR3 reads TGTGCCAGCAGTTACTCGGTAGCGGGAGTAAGGGAGCAGTACTTC.

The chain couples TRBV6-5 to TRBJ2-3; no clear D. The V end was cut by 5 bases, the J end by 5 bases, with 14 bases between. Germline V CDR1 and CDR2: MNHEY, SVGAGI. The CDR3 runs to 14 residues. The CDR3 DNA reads TGTGCCAGCAGTAGATCTCCGGTGGTAGATACGCAGTATTTT. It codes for CASSRSPVVDTQYF.

CDR3 region: CASSQGTSGYNEQFF. The CDR3 nucleotides read TGCGCCAGCAGCCAAGGGACTAGCGGTTACAATGAGCAGTTCTTC. V gene TRBV4-1 combines with J gene TRBJ2-1; TRBD2 aligns across 10 bases. With 1 base clipped from V and 4 bases from J, the junction kept 1 base outside the gene matches. Germline V gene lookup returns CDR1 MGHRA and CDR2 YSYEKL. This CDR3 has 15 amino acids.

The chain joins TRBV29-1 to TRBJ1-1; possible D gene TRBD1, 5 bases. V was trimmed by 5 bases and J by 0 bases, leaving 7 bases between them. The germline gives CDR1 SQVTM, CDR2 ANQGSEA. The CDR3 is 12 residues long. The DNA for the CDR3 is TGCAGCGTTAGGGGAATGAACACTGAAGCTTTCTTT. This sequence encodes CSVRGMNTEAFF. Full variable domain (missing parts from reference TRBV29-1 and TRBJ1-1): SAVISQKPSRDICQRGTSLTIQCQVDSQVTMMFWYRQQPGQSLTLIATANQGSEATYESGFVIDKFPISRPNLTFSTLTVSNMSPEDSSIYLCSVRGMNTEAFFGQGTRLTVV.

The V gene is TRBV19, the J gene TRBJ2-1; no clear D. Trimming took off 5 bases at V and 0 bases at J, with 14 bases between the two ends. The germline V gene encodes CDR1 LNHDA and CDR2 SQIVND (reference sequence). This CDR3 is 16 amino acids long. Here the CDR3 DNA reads TGTGCCAGTAGTGATCCGGGTCCGAGCTCCTACAATGAGCAGTTCTTC. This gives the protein CASSDPGPSSYNEQFF.

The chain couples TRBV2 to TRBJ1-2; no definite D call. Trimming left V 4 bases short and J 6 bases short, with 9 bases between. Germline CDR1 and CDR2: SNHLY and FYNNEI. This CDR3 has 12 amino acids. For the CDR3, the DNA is TGTGCCAGCAGTGGAAGAGGGAATGGCTACACCTTC. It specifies CASSGRGNGYTF.

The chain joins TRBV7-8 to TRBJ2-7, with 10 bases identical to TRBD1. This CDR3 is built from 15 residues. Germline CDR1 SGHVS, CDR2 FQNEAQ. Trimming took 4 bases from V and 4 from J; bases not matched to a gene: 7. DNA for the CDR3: TGTGCCAGCAGCTCTAGGGACAGGGGACCTTACGAGCAGTACTTC. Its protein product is CASSSRDRGPYEQYF.

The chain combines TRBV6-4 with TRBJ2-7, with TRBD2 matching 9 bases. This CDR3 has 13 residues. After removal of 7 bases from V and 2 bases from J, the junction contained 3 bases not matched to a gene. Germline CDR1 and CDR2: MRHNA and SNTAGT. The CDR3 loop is CASKAGGTYEQYF. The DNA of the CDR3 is TGTGCCAGCAAAGCGGGGGGCACCTACGAGCAGTACTTC.

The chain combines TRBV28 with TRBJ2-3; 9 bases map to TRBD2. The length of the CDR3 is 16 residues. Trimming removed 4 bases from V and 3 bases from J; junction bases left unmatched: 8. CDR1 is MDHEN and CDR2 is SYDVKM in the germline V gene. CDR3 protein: CASSSWTSEITDTQYF. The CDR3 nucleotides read TGTGCCAGCAGTTCATGGACTAGCGAGATAACAGATACGCAGTATTTT. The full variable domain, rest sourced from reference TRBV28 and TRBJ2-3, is DVKVTQSSRYLVKRTGEKVFLECVQDMDHENMFWYRQDPGLGLRLIYFSYDVKMKEKGDIPEGYSVSREKKERFSLILESASTNQTSMYLCASSSWTSEITDTQYFGPGTRLTVL.

The CDR3 loop is CASSLFPAGELFF. In nucleotides, the CDR3 is TGTGCCAGCAGTTTATTTCCGGCCGGGGAGCTGTTTTTT. The chain has TRBV28 and TRBJ2-2, with D unclear. The germline CDR1 and CDR2 sequences are MDHEN and SYDVKM. The CDR3 sequence is 13 residues long. Trimming cost V 1 base and J 6 bases, with 6 bases left between them.

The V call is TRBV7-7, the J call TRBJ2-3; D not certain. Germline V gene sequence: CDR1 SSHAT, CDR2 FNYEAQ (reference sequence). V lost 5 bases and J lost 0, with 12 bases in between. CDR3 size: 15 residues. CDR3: CASSPDISSTDTQYF. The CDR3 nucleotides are TGTGCCAGCAGCCCCGACATATCTAGCACAGATACGCAGTATTTT.